One and the same sample provided the 25 T cell receptor beta chains below, sequenced in a study of tumor and adjacent non-tumor tissue in lung cancer. TCRbeta libraries were built with three rounds of nested PCR, modified from ARM-PCR. TCRdb re-called the multiplex PCR reads through MiXCR, storing one row per CDR3 protein. The sample shows 70,000 to 90,000 distinct CDR3 sequences, more than 60% of them seen only once. The template was RNA from unsorted bulk tissue. The sequenced sample consisted of lung tumor tissue. These receptors were obtained from a woman in her forties or fifties with non-small cell lung cancer.

A remark on this clonotype: One end of the junction is discordant with germline, which a read error may explain. The chain joins TRBV6-6 to TRBJ2-3, with a weak D call TRBD1 (7 bases). The CDR3 has 15 residues. Germline assignment: CDR1 MNHNY and CDR2 SVGAGI (reference sequence). CDR3 residues: CASRQGGQYTNTQYF. The CDR3 DNA sequence: TGTGCCAGCAGGCAGGGGGGACAATACACAAATACACAGTATTTT.

Of note for this clonotype: At one of its ends the junction is not consistent with the germline gene, which may arise from a read error. The gene calls are TRBV11-1 and TRBJ2-5; 9 positions match TRBD1. The CDR3 has 14 residues. The germline CDR1 and CDR2 sequences are SGHAT and FQDESV (reference sequence). The CDR3 sequence: CASSSGQGAETKYF. CDR3 sequence (DNA): TGTGCCAGCAGCTCGGGACAGGGCGCAGAGACCAAGTACTTC.

Comments on this clonotype: Its ends do not fully match the called genes, so a read error is possible. The chain recombines TRBV29-1 with TRBJ2-1; 7 bases agree with TRBD2. This CDR3 region has 15 residues. Germline CDR1 and CDR2: SQVTM and ANQGSEA. The CDR3 DNA sequence: TGCAGCGTTGTGGGCGGGAGTTGGGGAGGCAATGGGCAGTTCTTC. Protein product: CSVVGGSWGGNGQFF.

As regards this clonotype: A junction boundary mismatches the germline segment, possibly from a read error. V is TRBV11-2 and J is TRBJ2-3; unclear D gene. The CDR3 length is 13 residues. Germline V CDR1 and CDR2: SGHAT, FQNNGV. CDR3 residues: CASILDRADTQYF. For the CDR3, the DNA is TGTGCCAGCATCTTAGATCGTGCAGATACCCAGTATTTT. Using reference TRBV11-2 and TRBJ2-3 for the parts outside the CDR3, the full variable domain is EAGVAQSPRYKIIEKRQSVAFWCNPISGHATLYWYQQILGQGPKLLIQFQNNGVVDDSQLPKDRFSAERLKGVDSTLKIQPAKLEDSAVYLCASILDRADTQYFGPGTRLTVL.

This clonotype was observed at least ten times. V usage is TRBV5-1 and J usage is TRBJ2-1; TRBD1 might be the D (6 bases). With 2 bases removed from V and 7 bases from J, the gap between germline ends came to 10 bases. CDR1 is SGHRS and CDR2 is YFSETQ in the germline V gene. The CDR3 has 13 amino acids. The chain's CDR3 is CASSFRQANEQFF. CDR3 nucleotides: TGCGCCAGCAGCTTTAGACAGGCTAATGAGCAGTTCTTC.

A word on this clonotype: Compared with germline, one end of the junction differs, possibly owing to a read error. This chain joins TRBV11-3 and TRBJ2-7; D remains unclear. Germline V gene data show CDR1 as SGHNT and CDR2 as YENEEA. The CDR3 consists of 14 residues. The CDR3 reads CASSLSWIDHEHYF. In nucleotides, the CDR3 is TGTGCCAGCAGCCTTAGCTGGATAGACCACGAGCATTACTTC.

With respect to this clonotype: Because it lacks the conserved phenylalanine or tryptophan at the end, this CDR3 is likely a read error. The rearrangement uses TRBV6-2 or TRBV6-3 and TRBJ2-1, with a weak D call TRBD2 (5 bases). Germline values: CDR1 MNHEY, CDR2 SVGEGT. The CDR3 consists of 15 residues. V was shortened by 6 bases and J by 3 bases, with 15 bases between the two germline ends. CDR3 nucleotides: TGTGCCAGCAGGAGAAGTGGGAGTTTCTACAATGAGCAGTTCTCC. Amino acids: CASRRSGSFYNEQFS.

In regard to this clonotype: This is likely a read error, given that the CDR3 carries no conserved phenylalanine or tryptophan at its end. This chain links TRBV5-1 with TRBJ2-5; D possibly uses TRBD1 or TRBD2 (5 bases each). The CDR3 spans 16 residues. V lost 8 bases to trimming and J lost 2 bases, with 22 bases between them. Germline V CDR1 and CDR2: SGHRS, YFSETQ. The CDR3 spells CASSNFGTARQETQYL. Written as DNA, the CDR3 is TGCGCCAGTAGCAATTTCGGGACGGCGAGACAAGAGACCCAGTACCTC.

This clonotype was recorded at least ten times. The chain joins TRBV20-1 to TRBJ2-1; TRBD2 matches 11 bases. Germline lookup yields CDR1 DFQATT and CDR2 SNEGSKA (reference sequence). The CDR3 is 15 residues long. V lost 4 bases and J lost 4; bases outside the gene matches: 6. DNA for the CDR3: TGCAGTGCTAAAACCGGGACTAGCGGTTACAATGAGCAGTTCTTC. Protein product: CSAKTGTSGYNEQFF.

A remark on this clonotype: Germline and junction disagree at one end, which may indicate a read error. CDR3: CASSLALGTWGTDTQYF. CDR3 nucleotide sequence: TGTGCAAGCAGTTTAGCGCTCGGGACATGGGGCACAGATACGCAGTATTTT. The chain employs TRBV12-3 or TRBV12-4 and TRBJ2-3, with TRBD1 as a possible D gene (6 bases). The CDR3 is 17 residues long.

As for this clonotype: One end of the junction does not line up with germline, which may come from a read error. The chain uses TRBV5-6 and TRBJ1-5; the match to TRBD1 covers 9 bases. Germline-derived CDR1 and CDR2 are SGHDT and YYEEEE. The CDR3 totals 18 residues. The CDR3 bases are TGTACCAGCAGCTTGTTAGACAGGGGGTTGGGGAGCAATCAGCCCCAGCATTTT. It encodes CTSSLLDRGLGSNQPQHF.

This clonotype was counted once. At one of its ends the junction is not consistent with the germline gene, which may arise from a read error. The chain couples TRBV20-1 to TRBJ1-4; D is undetermined. The germline CDR1 and CDR2 sequences are DFQATT and SNEGSKA (reference sequence). The CDR3 extends over 15 amino acids. The CDR3 DNA follows: TGCAGTGCTAGTCGCCGTTTTTCCCCGGGAGAAAGACTGTTTTTT. This translates into CSASRRFSPGERLFF.

On this clonotype itself: Here the CDR3 omits its conserved ending phenylalanine or tryptophan, so a read error is the likely source. V usage is TRBV13 and J usage is TRBJ2-2; possibly TRBD1 or TRBD2 for D (5 bases each). The CDR3 extends over 14 amino acids. Germline V gene lookup returns CDR1 PRHDT and CDR2 FYEKMQ (reference sequence). In nucleotides, the CDR3 is TGTACCAGCAGCAACCGGGACCTCACCGGGGAGCTGTTTCTT. Translated: CTSSNRDLTGELFL.

The chain has TRBV6-1 and TRBJ2-3; a weak D match, TRBD2 (6 bases). The CDR3 extends over 16 amino acids. From germline, CDR1 is MNHNS and CDR2 SASEGT. CDR3 DNA sequence: TGTGATAGCAGTGACCAGAAGAGCTTGGGGAGGGATACGCAGTATTTT. Its translation is CDSSDQKSLGRDTQYF.

In the case of this clonotype: Its ends do not fully match the called genes, so a read error is possible. The CDR3: CSAEDGEASSNEHFF. The CDR3 region has the DNA TGCAGCGCCGAGGATGGGGAAGCGAGTTCCAATGAGCACTTCTTC. This chain uses TRBV29-1 with TRBJ2-1, with D unclear. The CDR3 sequence is 15 residues long. Germline CDR1 and CDR2: SQVTM and ANQGSEA.

Worth noting for this clonotype: One junction end disagrees with the germline gene, perhaps due to a read error. V and J are TRBV24-1 and TRBJ2-1, with 11 nucleotides matching TRBD2. The CDR3 has 14 residues. Germline values: CDR1 KGHDR, CDR2 SFDVKD. The CDR3 DNA is TGTGCCGCCAGTGACTCACTAGCGGGGGATGGGCAGTTCTTC. Residues: CAASDSLAGDGQFF.

V usage is TRBV6-1 and J usage is TRBJ2-7, with 8 bases fitting TRBD2. This CDR3 comprises 16 residues. V shed 0 bases, J shed 8 bases, and the junction held 12 bases outside the gene matches. Germline V gives CDR1 MNHNS, CDR2 SASEGT. The CDR3 DNA reads as TGTGCCAGCAGTGAAGCTGCTGGGACTAGTGGGGTCAAGCAGTACTTC. Its translation is CASSEAAGTSGVKQYF.

Ten or more counts support this clonotype. The rearrangement uses TRBV5-1 and TRBJ2-5; 10 nucleotides agree with TRBD1. This CDR3 is built from 17 residues. The ends lost 0 bases at V and 1 base at J; junction bases unmatched: 6. Looked up from germline, CDR1 is SGHRS and CDR2 is YFSETQ. CDR3 residues: CASSLGSRTGGQETQYF. In DNA form, the CDR3 reads TGCGCCAGCAGCTTGGGGTCCCGGACAGGGGGCCAAGAGACCCAGTACTTC.

The count of this clonotype is one. One end of the junction fails to match germline, which may point to a read error. The V call is TRBV13, the J call TRBJ1-1, with D unclear. Germline V gene data show CDR1 as PRHDT and CDR2 as FYEKMQ (reference sequence). CDR3 length: 14 amino acids. CDR3 protein: CAGSGQWMNTEAFF. In DNA, the CDR3 is TGTGCCGGCAGTGGCCAATGGATGAACACTGAAGCTTTCTTT.

This clonotype was seen repeatedly, ten times or more. A much bigger clone sits one base away, suggesting this may be a read error. V usage is TRBV6-1 and J usage is TRBJ2-3; D not resolved. This CDR3 is built from 15 residues. Germline V gene data show CDR1 as MNHNS and CDR2 as SASEGT. The CDR3 protein is CASSPRLGRTDTQCF. The CDR3 bases are TGTGCCAGCAGTCCACGACTGGGTCGTACAGATACGCAGTGTTTT.

Concerning this clonotype itself: At one end the junction does not follow the germline gene, possibly because of a read error. The chain employs TRBV6-1 and TRBJ2-1; TRBD1 is a possible D gene (6 bases). CDR3 length equals 14 residues. Germline loops: CDR1 MNHNS, CDR2 SASEGT. The CDR3: CVSSGRTVYNEQFF. As DNA, the CDR3 is TGTGTCAGCAGTGGACGGACAGTGTATAATGAGCAGTTCTTC.

This clonotype has more than one count but fewer than ten. At one of its ends the junction is not consistent with the germline gene, which may arise from a read error. The V call is TRBV11-2, the J call TRBJ2-3; no clear D gene. CDR3 length equals 12 residues. The germline V gene has CDR1 SGHAT and CDR2 FQNNGV. This CDR3 reads CTSSEFQDTQYF. The CDR3 bases are TGTACCAGCAGTGAGTTCCAGGATACGCAGTATTTT.

This clonotype appeared many times. CDR3 amino acids: CASSFFRGSYEQYF. The CDR3 DNA sequence: TGTGCCAGCAGTTTTTTTAGGGGCTCCTACGAGCAGTACTTC. This chain connects TRBV28 to TRBJ2-7; possible D gene TRBD1, 5 bases. Trimming stripped 3 bases from V and 0 bases from J, with 9 bases between. The germline V gene has CDR1 MDHEN and CDR2 SYDVKM. There are 14 residues in the CDR3.

V is TRBV6-4 and J is TRBJ2-3; TRBD1 might be the D (5 bases). Trimming removed 10 bases from V and 7 bases from J, with 24 bases in between. The germline CDR1 and CDR2 sequences are MRHNA and SNTAGT. The CDR3 is made up of 15 amino acids. CDR3 region: CANTPWAGSAYTQYF. As DNA, the CDR3 is TGTGCCAACACCCCCTGGGCAGGGTCCGCATATACGCAGTATTTT.

The J gene is TRBJ2-7, the V gene TRBV7-8; D gene ambiguous. Per the germline V gene, CDR1 is SGHVS and CDR2 is FQNEAQ. Trimming removed 1 base from V and 9 bases from J, with 16 bases in between. The CDR3 is made up of 14 amino acids. The CDR3 DNA reads as TGTGCCAGCAGCTTAGTCGCGGAGAACAACGGGCAGTACTTC. This codes for CASSLVAENNGQYF.